A selection of T cell receptor beta chains follows, all from one sample in a study of beta chain features in type 1 diabetes. The method was immunoSEQ multiplex PCR; TCRdb's version includes in-frame clones alone and lacks a portion of them. The table includes fewer than 450,000 clones, 13% detected once. Sequencing was carried out using naive CD4+ T cells from blood. The receptors originated from a young woman with type 1 diabetes. CDR3s include the opening cysteine and the closing phenylalanine or tryptophan. Fields, in order: J gene, D gene, V gene, clone size, CDR3 DNA, CDR3 protein. A D gene is named only where the DNA matches it firmly. The size of a clone is reported for some rows only, either as once, few or many, or as a class for expanded clones.

J gene: TRBJ2-1
D gene: TRBD2
V gene: TRBV11-3
clone size: NA
CDR3 DNA: TGTGCCAGCAGCTTAGGGACTAGGGGCAATGAGCAGTTCTTC
CDR3 protein: CASSLGTRGNEQFF

J gene: TRBJ1-1
D gene: NA
V gene: TRBV5-5
clone size: NA
CDR3 DNA: TGTGCCAGCAGCCAATTCCGACAGCCTAACACTGAAGCTTTCTTT
CDR3 protein: CASSQFRQPNTEAFF

J gene: TRBJ2-2
D gene: TRBD1
V gene: TRBV6-5
clone size: few
CDR3 DNA: TGTGCCAGCAGTGCCGGACAGGGGACCGGGGAGCTGTTTTTT
CDR3 protein: CASSAGQGTGELFF

J gene: TRBJ2-5
D gene: TRBD2
V gene: TRBV25-1
clone size: NA
CDR3 DNA: TGTGCCAGCAGTGAAGGTCGGCTAGCGGGAGAAGAGACCCAGTACTTC
CDR3 protein: CASSEGRLAGEETQYF

J gene: TRBJ2-3
D gene: NA
V gene: TRBV18
clone size: once
CDR3 DNA: TGTGCCAGCTCACCCTCGCGGGTTGGGGCAGATACGCAGTATTTT
CDR3 protein: CASSPSRVGADTQYF

J gene: TRBJ2-3
D gene: TRBD2
V gene: TRBV15
clone size: NA
CDR3 DNA: TGTGCCACCAGCAGAGATTTGTTGATAGCGGGAGACATCCCAGATACGCAGTATTTT
CDR3 protein: CATSRDLLIAGDIPDTQYF

J gene: TRBJ2-1
D gene: TRBD2
V gene: TRBV9
clone size: NA
CDR3 DNA: TGTGCCAGCAGCGTGGGACTAGCGGAGTACAATGAGCAGTTCTTC
CDR3 protein: CASSVGLAEYNEQFF

J gene: TRBJ2-5
D gene: NA
V gene: TRBV7-9
clone size: few
CDR3 DNA: TGTGCCAGCAGCTTACAACTAGCCAAAGAGACCCAGTACTTC
CDR3 protein: CASSLQLAKETQYF

J gene: TRBJ2-3
D gene: NA
V gene: TRBV6-6
clone size: few
CDR3 DNA: TGTGCCAGCAGTGACCGCGGGACTAGCACAGATACGCAGTATTTT
CDR3 protein: CASSDRGTSTDTQYF

J gene: TRBJ2-3
D gene: TRBD2
V gene: TRBV2
clone size: NA
CDR3 DNA: TGTGCCACCGCGGGACTAGCGGGAGCCGGTGATACGCAGTATTTT
CDR3 protein: CATAGLAGAGDTQYF